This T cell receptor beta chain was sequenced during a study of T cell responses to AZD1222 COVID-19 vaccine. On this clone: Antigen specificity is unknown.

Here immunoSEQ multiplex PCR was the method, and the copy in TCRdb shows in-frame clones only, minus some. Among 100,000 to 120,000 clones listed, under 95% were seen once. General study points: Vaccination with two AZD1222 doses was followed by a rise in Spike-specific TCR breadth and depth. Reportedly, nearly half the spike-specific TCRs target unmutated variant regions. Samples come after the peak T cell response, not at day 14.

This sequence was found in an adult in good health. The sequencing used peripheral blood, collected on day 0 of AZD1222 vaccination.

CDR3 in DNA: TGTGCCAGCAGTTACGGGGGGTATAGCAATCAGCCCCAGCATTTT. It translates to CASSYGGYSNQPQHF. This chain links TRBV6-5 with TRBJ1-5, with D possibly being TRBD1 (5 bases). Trimming left V 2 bases short and J 0 bases short, with 8 bases between. Germline-derived CDR1 and CDR2 are MNHEY and SVGAGI. The CDR3 totals 15 residues.